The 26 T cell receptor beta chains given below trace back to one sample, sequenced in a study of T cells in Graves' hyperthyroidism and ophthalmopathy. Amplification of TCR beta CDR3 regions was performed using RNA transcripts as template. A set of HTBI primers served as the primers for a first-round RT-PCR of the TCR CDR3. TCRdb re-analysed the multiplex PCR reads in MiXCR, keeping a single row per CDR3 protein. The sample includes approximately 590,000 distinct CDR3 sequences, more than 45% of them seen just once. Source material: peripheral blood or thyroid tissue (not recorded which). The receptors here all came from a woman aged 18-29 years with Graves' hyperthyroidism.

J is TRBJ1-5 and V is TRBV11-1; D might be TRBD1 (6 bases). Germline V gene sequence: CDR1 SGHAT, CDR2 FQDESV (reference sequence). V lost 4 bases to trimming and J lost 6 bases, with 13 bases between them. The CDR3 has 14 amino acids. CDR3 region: CASSSQGLSQPQHF. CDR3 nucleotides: TGTGCCAGCAGCTCACAGGGTTTGAGTCAGCCCCAGCATTTT. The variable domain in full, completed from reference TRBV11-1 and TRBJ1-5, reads EAEVAQSPRYKITEKSQAVAFWCDPISGHATLYWYRQILGQGPELLVQFQDESVVDDSQLPKDRFSAERLKGVDSTLKIQPAELGDSAMYLCASSSQGLSQPQHFGDGTRLSIL.

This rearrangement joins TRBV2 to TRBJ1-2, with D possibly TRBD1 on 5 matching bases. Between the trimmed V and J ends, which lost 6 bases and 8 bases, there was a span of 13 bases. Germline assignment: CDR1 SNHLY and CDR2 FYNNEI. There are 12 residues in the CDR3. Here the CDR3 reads CASRGDLRGYTF. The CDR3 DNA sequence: TGTGCCAGCAGGGGGGACCTTCGGGGCTACACCTTC.

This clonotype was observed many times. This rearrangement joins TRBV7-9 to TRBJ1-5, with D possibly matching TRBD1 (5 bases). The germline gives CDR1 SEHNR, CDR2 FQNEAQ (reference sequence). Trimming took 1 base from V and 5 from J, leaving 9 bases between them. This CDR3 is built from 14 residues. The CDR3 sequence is CASSLGAGYQPQHF. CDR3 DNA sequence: TGTGCCAGCAGCTTAGGAGCAGGGTATCAGCCCCAGCATTTT.

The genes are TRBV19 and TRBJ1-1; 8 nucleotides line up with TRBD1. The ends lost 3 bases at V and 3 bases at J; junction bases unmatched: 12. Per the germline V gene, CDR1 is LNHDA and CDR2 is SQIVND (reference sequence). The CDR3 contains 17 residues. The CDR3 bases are TGTGCCAGTAGTATCCCCTTTAGGACAGGGCGAGACACTGAAGCTTTCTTT. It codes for CASSIPFRTGRDTEAFF.

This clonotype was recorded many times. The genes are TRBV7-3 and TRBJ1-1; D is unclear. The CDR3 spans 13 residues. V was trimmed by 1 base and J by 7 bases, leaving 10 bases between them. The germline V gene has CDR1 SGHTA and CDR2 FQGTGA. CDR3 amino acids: CASSLSGGSEAFF. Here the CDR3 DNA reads TGTGCCAGCAGCTTAAGCGGAGGAAGTGAAGCTTTCTTT.

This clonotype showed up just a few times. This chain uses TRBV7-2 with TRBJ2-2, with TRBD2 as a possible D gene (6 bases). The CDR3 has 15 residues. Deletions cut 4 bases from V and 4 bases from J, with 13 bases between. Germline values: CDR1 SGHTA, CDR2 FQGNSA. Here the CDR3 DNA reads TGTGCCAGCAGCTGGTGGGGGACTTTCACCGGGGAGCTGTTTTTT. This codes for CASSWWGTFTGELFF. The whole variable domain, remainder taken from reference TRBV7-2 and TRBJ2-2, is GAGVSQSPSNKVTEKGKDVELRCDPISGHTALYWYRQSLGQGLEFLIYFQGNSAPDKSGLPSDRFSAERTGGSVSTLTIQRTQQEDSAVYLCASSWWGTFTGELFFGEGSRLTVL.

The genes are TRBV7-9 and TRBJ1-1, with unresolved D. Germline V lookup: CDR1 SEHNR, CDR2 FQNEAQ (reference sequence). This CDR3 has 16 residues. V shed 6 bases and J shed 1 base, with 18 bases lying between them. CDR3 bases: TGTGCCAGCAGTTTCAACAGAGAATTAAAGAACACTGAAGCTTTCTTT. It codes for CASSFNRELKNTEAFF.

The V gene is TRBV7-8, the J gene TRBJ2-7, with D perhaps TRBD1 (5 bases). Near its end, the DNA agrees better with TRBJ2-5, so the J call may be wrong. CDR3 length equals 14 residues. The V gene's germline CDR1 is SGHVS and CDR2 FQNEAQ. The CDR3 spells CASSYTGPQETQYF. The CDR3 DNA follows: TGTGCCAGCAGCTATACAGGCCCCCAAGAGACCCAGTACTTC.

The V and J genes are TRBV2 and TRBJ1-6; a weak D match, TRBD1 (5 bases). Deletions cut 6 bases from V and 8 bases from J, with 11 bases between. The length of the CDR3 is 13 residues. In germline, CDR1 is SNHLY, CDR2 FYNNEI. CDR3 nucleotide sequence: TGTGCCAGCAGGCGGGGGAATCATTCACCCCTCCACTTT. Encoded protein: CASRRGNHSPLHF.

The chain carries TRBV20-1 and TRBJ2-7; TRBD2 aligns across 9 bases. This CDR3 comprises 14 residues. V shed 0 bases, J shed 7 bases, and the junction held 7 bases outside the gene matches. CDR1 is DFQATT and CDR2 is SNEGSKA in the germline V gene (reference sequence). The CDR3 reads CSARDRREGWEQYF. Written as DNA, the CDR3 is TGCAGTGCTAGAGATCGGCGGGAGGGCTGGGAGCAGTACTTC.

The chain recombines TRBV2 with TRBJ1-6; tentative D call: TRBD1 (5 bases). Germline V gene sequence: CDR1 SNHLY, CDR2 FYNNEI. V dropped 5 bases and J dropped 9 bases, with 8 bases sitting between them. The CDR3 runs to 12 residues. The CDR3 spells CASSKQGSPLHF. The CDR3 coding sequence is TGTGCCAGCAGTAAGCAGGGTTCACCCCTCCACTTT. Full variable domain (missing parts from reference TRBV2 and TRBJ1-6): EPEVTQTPSHQVTQMGQEVILRCVPISNHLYFYWYRQILGQKVEFLVSFYNNEISEKSEIFDDQFSVERPDGSNFTLKIRSTKLEDSAMYFCASSKQGSPLHFGNGTRLTVT.

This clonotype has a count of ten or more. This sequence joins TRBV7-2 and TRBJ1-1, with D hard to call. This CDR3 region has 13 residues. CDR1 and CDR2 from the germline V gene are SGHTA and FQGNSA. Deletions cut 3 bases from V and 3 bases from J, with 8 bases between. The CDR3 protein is CASSFLRDTEAFF. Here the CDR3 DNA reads TGTGCCAGCAGCTTCCTCCGAGACACTGAAGCTTTCTTT.

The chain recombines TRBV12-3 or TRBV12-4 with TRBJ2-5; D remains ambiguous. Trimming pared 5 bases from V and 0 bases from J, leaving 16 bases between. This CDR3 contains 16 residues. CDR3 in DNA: TGTGCCAGCAGTCCCACCCGGCCACCGGACCAAGAGACCCAGTACTTC. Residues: CASSPTRPPDQETQYF.

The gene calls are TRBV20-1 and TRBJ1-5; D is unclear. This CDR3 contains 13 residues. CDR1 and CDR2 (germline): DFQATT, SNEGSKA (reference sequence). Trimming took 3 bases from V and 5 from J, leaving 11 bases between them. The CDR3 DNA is TGCAGTGCTAGGACGGGTCCGGATCAGCCCCAGCATTTT. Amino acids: CSARTGPDQPQHF.

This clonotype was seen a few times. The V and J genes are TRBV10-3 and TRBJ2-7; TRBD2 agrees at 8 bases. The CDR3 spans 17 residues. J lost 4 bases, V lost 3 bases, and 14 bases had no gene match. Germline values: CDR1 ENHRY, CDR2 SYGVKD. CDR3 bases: TGTGCCATCAGTGATTATACCGCGAAGCGGGAGACTTACGAGCAGTACTTC. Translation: CAISDYTAKRETYEQYF.

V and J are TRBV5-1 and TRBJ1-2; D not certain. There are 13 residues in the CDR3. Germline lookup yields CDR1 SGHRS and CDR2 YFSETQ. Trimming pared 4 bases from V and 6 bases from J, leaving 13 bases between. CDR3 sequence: CASSPLFSDGYTF. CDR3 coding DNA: TGCGCCAGCAGCCCGTTATTCTCGGATGGCTACACCTTC.

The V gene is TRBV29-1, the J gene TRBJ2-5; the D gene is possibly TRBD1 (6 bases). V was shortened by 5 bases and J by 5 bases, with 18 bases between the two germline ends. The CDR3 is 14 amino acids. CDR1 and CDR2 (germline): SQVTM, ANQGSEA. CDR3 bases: TGCAGCGTTAGGGCAGGGACATACGACGAGACCCAGTACTTC. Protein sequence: CSVRAGTYDETQYF.

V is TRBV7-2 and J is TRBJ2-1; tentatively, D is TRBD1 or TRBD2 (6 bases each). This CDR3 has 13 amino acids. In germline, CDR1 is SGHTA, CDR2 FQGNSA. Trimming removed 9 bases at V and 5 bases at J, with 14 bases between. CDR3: CASSMRDNNEQFF. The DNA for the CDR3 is TGTGCCAGTAGTATGCGGGACAACAATGAGCAGTTCTTC.

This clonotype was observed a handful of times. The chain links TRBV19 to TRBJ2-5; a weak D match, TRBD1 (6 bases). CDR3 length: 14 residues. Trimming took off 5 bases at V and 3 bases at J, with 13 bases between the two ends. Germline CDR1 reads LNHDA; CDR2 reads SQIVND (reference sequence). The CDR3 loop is CASSATGTKETQYF. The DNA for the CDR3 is TGTGCCAGTAGTGCCACCGGGACAAAAGAGACCCAGTACTTC.

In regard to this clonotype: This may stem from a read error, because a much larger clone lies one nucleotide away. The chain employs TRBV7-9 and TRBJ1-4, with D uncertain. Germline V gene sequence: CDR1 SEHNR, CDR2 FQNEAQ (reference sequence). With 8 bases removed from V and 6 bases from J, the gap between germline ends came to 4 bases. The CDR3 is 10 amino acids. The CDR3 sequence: CASVDEKLFF. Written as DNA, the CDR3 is TGTGCCAGCGTGGATGAAAAACTGTTTTTT.

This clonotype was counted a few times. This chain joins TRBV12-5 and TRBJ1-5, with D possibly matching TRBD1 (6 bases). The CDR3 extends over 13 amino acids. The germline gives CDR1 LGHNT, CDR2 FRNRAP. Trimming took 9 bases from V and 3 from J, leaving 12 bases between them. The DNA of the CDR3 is TGTGCTAGCCTTGGACAGTACAATCAGCCCCAGCATTTT. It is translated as CASLGQYNQPQHF.

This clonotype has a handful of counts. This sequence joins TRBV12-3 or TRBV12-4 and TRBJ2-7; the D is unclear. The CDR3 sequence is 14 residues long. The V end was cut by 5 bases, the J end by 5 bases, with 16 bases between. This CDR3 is CASSPRGWVNEQYF. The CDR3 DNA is TGTGCCAGCAGTCCCCGTGGGTGGGTCAACGAGCAGTACTTC.

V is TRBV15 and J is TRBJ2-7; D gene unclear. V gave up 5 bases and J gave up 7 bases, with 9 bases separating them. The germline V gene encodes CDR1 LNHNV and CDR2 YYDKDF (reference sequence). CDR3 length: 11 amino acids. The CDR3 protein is CATSRSREQYF. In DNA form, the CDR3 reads TGTGCCACCAGCCGATCCCGGGAGCAGTACTTC.

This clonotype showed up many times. For the CDR3, the DNA is TGTGCCACCAGTGATTTGGAAGGGGGTGGTGAGACCCAGTACTTC. This encodes CATSDLEGGGETQYF. The chain combines TRBV24-1 with TRBJ2-5, with D tentatively TRBD1 (6 bases). V lost 0 bases to trimming and J lost 5 bases, with 12 bases between them. In germline, CDR1 is KGHDR, CDR2 SFDVKD. This CDR3 spans 15 amino acids.

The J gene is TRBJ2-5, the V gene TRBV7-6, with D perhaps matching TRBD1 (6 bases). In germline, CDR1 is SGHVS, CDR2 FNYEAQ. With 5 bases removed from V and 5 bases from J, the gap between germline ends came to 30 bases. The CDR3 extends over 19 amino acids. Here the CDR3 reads CASSQDWTSAGAHHETQYF. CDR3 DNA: TGTGCCAGCAGCCAAGATTGGACCTCGGCAGGGGCTCATCACGAGACCCAGTACTTC.

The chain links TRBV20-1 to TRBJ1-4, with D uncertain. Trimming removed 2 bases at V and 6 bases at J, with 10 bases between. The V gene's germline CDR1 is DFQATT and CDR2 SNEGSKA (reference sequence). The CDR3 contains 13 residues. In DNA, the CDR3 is TGCAGTGCTAGAAGGACGTCGGATGAAAAACTGTTTTTT. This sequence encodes CSARRTSDEKLFF.